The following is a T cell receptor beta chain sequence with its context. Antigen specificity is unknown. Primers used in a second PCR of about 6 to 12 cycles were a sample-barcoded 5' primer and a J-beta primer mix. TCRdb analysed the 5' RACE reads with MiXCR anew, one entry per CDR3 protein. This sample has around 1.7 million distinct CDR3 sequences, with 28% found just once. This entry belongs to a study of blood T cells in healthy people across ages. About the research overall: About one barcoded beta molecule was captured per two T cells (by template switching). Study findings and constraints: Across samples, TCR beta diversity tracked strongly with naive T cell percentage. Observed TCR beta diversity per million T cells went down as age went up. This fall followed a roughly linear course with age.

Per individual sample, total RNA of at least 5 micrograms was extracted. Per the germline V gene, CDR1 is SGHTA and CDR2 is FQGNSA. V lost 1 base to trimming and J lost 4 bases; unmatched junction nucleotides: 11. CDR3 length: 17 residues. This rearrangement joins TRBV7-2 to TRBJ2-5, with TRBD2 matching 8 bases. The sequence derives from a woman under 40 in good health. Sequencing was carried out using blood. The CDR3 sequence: CASSLGVDGRARETQYF. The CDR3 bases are TGTGCCAGCAGCTTAGGGGTCGACGGGAGGGCCCGAGAGACCCAGTACTTC.